The 14 T cell receptor beta chains below come from one sample, sequenced in a study of blood T cell repertoires in COVID-19. Here immunoSEQ multiplex PCR was the method, and the copy in TCRdb shows in-frame clones only, minus some. The data show fewer than 250,000 clones, roughly 82% seen once. Material: peripheral blood. The receptors here all came from a woman between 65 and 79 years old with acute or convalescent COVID-19.

This sequence joins TRBV27 and TRBJ1-1; D possibly corresponds to TRBD1 (6 bases). This CDR3 is built from 18 residues. The ends were cut back, 8 bases at V and 0 bases at J, with 25 bases in the middle. From germline, CDR1 is MNHEY and CDR2 SMNVEV (reference sequence). CDR3 protein: CASGSTPQGSDMNTEAFF. In nucleotides, the CDR3 is TGTGCCAGCGGATCTACCCCACAGGGCTCGGACATGAACACTGAAGCTTTCTTT.

The chain uses TRBV6-1 and TRBJ2-7, with a tentative D call TRBD2 (5 bases). V was trimmed by 5 bases and J by 5 bases, leaving 22 bases between them. CDR3 size: 16 residues. The germline V gene has CDR1 MNHNS and CDR2 SASEGT. The CDR3 DNA sequence: TGTGCCAGCAGTCAAGTTACATTTCCGACTACTCACGAGCAGTACTTC. It encodes CASSQVTFPTTHEQYF.

The J gene is TRBJ1-1, the V gene TRBV5-4, with 8 bases matching TRBD1. The CDR3 is 13 residues long. Looked up from germline, CDR1 is SGHNT and CDR2 is YYREEE (reference sequence). J lost 10 bases, V lost 4 bases, and 9 bases had no gene match. The CDR3 protein is CASSQTGTGAAFF. The CDR3 DNA is TGTGCCAGCAGCCAAACCGGGACAGGAGCAGCTTTCTTT.

This chain links TRBV7-9 with TRBJ1-6, with D possibly matching TRBD1 (6 bases). The CDR3 sequence is 14 residues long. Germline assignment: CDR1 SEHNR and CDR2 FQNEAQ (reference sequence). Between the trimmed V and J ends, which lost 5 bases and 6 bases, there was a span of 11 bases. The CDR3 here is CASSLQGSNSPLHF. In DNA, the CDR3 is TGTGCCAGCAGCCTACAGGGTAGTAATTCACCCCTCCACTTT.

This rearrangement joins TRBV13 to TRBJ1-3, with 8 bases fitting TRBD1. Germline V gene lookup returns CDR1 PRHDT and CDR2 FYEKMQ (reference sequence). V gave up 3 bases and J gave up 4 bases; unmatched junction bases: 2. The CDR3 consists of 14 residues. The CDR3 DNA reads TGTGCCAGCAGCTTCCGGGACAGGGGAAACACCATATATTTT. Amino acids: CASSFRDRGNTIYF.

Turning to this clone: At one of its ends the junction is not consistent with the germline gene, which may arise from a read error. The V gene is TRBV10-3, the J gene TRBJ1-4; maybe TRBD1 (5 bases). Germline V lookup: CDR1 ENHRY, CDR2 SYGVKD. This CDR3 region has 16 residues. The CDR3 protein is CAISESARTTNEKLFF. CDR3 sequence (DNA): TGTGCCATCAGTGAGTCAGCACGGACAACAAATGAAAAACTGTTTTTT.

The rearrangement joins TRBV28 to TRBJ2-1; TRBD1 might be the D (5 bases). The germline V and J ends were trimmed by 5 bases and 4 bases, with 12 bases remaining between them. Looked up from germline, CDR1 is MDHEN and CDR2 is SYDVKM. The CDR3 has 14 amino acids. CDR3 bases: TGTGCCAGCAGTAAAACGAACAGGTACAATGAGCAGTTCTTC. Protein: CASSKTNRYNEQFF.

This clone is a singleton in its sample. The chain recombines TRBV6-2 or TRBV6-3 with TRBJ2-2; a possible D gene is TRBD1 (7 bases). Germline-derived CDR1 and CDR2 are MNHEY and SVGEGT. V was cut by 3 bases and J by 4 bases, with 15 bases left in between. This CDR3 is built from 16 residues. Here the CDR3 DNA reads TGTGCCAGCAGTTATGAAGGAGGGACAGTCACCGGGGAGCTGTTTTTT. This sequence encodes CASSYEGGTVTGELFF.

The V and J genes are TRBV18 and TRBJ1-4, with D possibly TRBD1 on 6 matching bases. This CDR3 spans 15 amino acids. Germline loops: CDR1 KGHSH, CDR2 LQKENI. Trimming took off 3 bases at V and 8 bases at J, with 16 bases between the two ends. CDR3: CASSPDLGTLEKLFF. For the CDR3, the DNA is TGTGCCAGCTCACCGGATCTCGGGACACTCGAAAAACTGTTTTTT.

The rearrangement joins TRBV29-1 to TRBJ2-3; TRBD2 matches at 8 bases. The CDR3 extends over 13 amino acids. The ends lost 3 bases at V and 8 bases at J; junction bases unmatched: 7. CDR1 and CDR2 from the germline V gene are SQVTM and ANQGSEA. In DNA, the CDR3 is TGCAGCGTTGAGTCCGGGGGGGCCGCTACGCAGTATTTT. The encoded protein is CSVESGGAATQYF.

The V call is TRBV7-9, the J call TRBJ1-2, with D maybe TRBD1 (6 bases). V was clipped by 1 base and J by 8 bases, with 11 bases between them. This CDR3 has 13 amino acids. CDR1 and CDR2 (germline): SEHNR, FQNEAQ (reference sequence). DNA of the CDR3: TGTGCCAGCAGCTTAGTGGGGGCAGAAGGCTACACCTTC. It is translated as CASSLVGAEGYTF. Full variable domain (missing parts from reference TRBV7-9 and TRBJ1-2): DTGVSQNPRHKITKRGQNVTFRCDPISEHNRLYWYRQTLGQGPEFLTYFQNEAQLEKSRLLSDRFSAERPKGSFSTLEIQRTEQGDSAMYLCASSLVGAEGYTFGSGTRLTVV.

The rearrangement joins TRBV10-3 to TRBJ1-1; D is unresolved. Germline CDR1 reads ENHRY; CDR2 reads SYGVKD. CDR3 size: 14 residues. V shed 10 bases and J shed 0 bases, with 15 bases lying between them. The CDR3 loop reads CASRRETLNTEAFF. For the CDR3, the DNA is TGTGCCAGCCGTAGAGAAACCCTGAACACTGAAGCTTTCTTT.

The rearrangement uses TRBV6-5 and TRBJ2-3; 8 nucleotides agree with TRBD2. Trimming took 0 bases from V and 4 from J; bases not matched to a gene: 6. The V gene's germline CDR1 is MNHEY and CDR2 SVGAGI. The CDR3 extends over 16 amino acids. CDR3 in DNA: TGTGCCAGCAGTTACTCGTCGGGGGGGCAATCAGATACGCAGTATTTT. It is translated as CASSYSSGGQSDTQYF.

This chain connects TRBV13 to TRBJ2-7; a possible D gene is TRBD2 (7 bases). The CDR3 loop spans 15 amino acids. The germline CDR1 and CDR2 sequences are PRHDT and FYEKMQ (reference sequence). Trimming shortened V by 3 bases and J by 0 bases, and 12 bases separated the two germline ends. This CDR3 reads CASSLGGTSSYEQYF. The CDR3 DNA sequence: TGTGCCAGCAGCTTGGGGGGGACATCCTCCTACGAGCAGTACTTC. The full variable domain, completed using reference TRBV13 and TRBJ2-7, is AAGVIQSPRHLIKEKRETATLKCYPIPRHDTVYWYQQGPGQDPQFLISFYEKMQSDKGSIPDRFSAQQFSDYHSELNMSSLELGDSALYFCASSLGGTSSYEQYFGPGTRLTVT.